These 32 T cell receptor beta chains were all obtained from the same sample, sequenced in a study of identical twins. MiXCR, applied by TCRdb to the 5' RACE reads, yields one record per CDR3 protein. The data show 500,000 to 650,000 distinct CDR3 sequences, with 7.1% seen just once and 1.5% to 2% held by the top ten. This sample was also put to use in a study of yellow fever vaccine responses in identical twins.

The sequenced sample was PBMCs. The source of these receptors is a woman between 18 and 30 years old in good health.

This chain connects TRBV4-2 to TRBJ2-3, with D perhaps matching TRBD1 or TRBD2 (5 bases each). CDR1 is LGHNA and CDR2 is YNFKEQ in the germline V gene. The length of the CDR3 is 17 residues. V lost 9 bases and J 5 bases, leaving 27 bases between the germline ends. For the CDR3, the DNA is TGTGCCAGGGGCCCGGGGCTCCCCGGCGGGCTGAAAGATACGCAGTATTTT. Its translation: CARGPGLPGGLKDTQYF.

The genes are TRBV25-1 and TRBJ2-1, with 7 bases matching TRBD2. This CDR3 region has 16 residues. Germline CDR1 reads MGHDK; CDR2 reads SYGVNS. V lost 2 bases and J lost 2; bases outside the gene matches: 6. The CDR3 sequence is CASSELSSGTYNEQFF. The CDR3 DNA follows: TGTGCCAGCAGTGAACTCAGCAGCGGGACCTACAATGAGCAGTTCTTC.

The table lists this clonotype with a few counts. This chain links TRBV27 with TRBJ1-1; 9 bases match TRBD1. The germline V gene has CDR1 MNHEY and CDR2 SMNVEV (reference sequence). V dropped 4 bases and J dropped 11; count of bases not matched to a gene: 8. The CDR3 length is 13 residues. CDR3 in DNA: TGTGCCAGCAGTTCCGACAGGGGGTATATGGCTTTCTTT. It translates to CASSSDRGYMAFF.

The chain couples TRBV12-3 or TRBV12-4 to TRBJ2-5; D call uncertain. CDR3 size: 14 residues. Trimming took 3 bases from V and 5 from J, leaving 13 bases between them. The CDR3 nucleotides are TGTGCCAGCAGTTTCTCTGCAACGGTGGAGACCCAGTACTTC. Translation gives CASSFSATVETQYF.

This clonotype has ten or more counts. The CDR3 region has the DNA TGTGCCAGCAGTTTAAACGGAGATCAGCCCCAGCATTTT. Amino acids: CASSLNGDQPQHF. This chain links TRBV12-3 or TRBV12-4 with TRBJ1-5; D not certain. This CDR3 is built from 13 residues. Trimming took off 2 bases at V and 5 bases at J, with 7 bases between the two ends.

This clonotype was detected only a few times. This rearrangement joins TRBV20-1 to TRBJ2-1, with D hard to call. Germline CDR1 DFQATT, CDR2 SNEGSKA (reference sequence). V lost 0 bases to trimming and J lost 7 bases, with 4 bases between them. This CDR3 spans 11 amino acids. The CDR3 sequence: CSARDWNEQFF. CDR3 nucleotides: TGCAGTGCTAGAGACTGGAATGAGCAGTTCTTC.

This clonotype was detected many times. The chain links TRBV10-3 to TRBJ2-1, with 9 bases aligning to TRBD2. From germline, CDR1 is ENHRY and CDR2 SYGVKD. The ends lost 7 bases at V and 3 bases at J; junction bases unmatched: 10. The CDR3 extends over 16 amino acids. CDR3 region: CAIKDAASGDYNEQFF. The DNA for the CDR3 is TGTGCCATCAAAGACGCGGCTAGCGGGGACTACAATGAGCAGTTCTTC.

This clonotype was counted a few times. The chain uses TRBV19 and TRBJ2-2; 7 nucleotides agree with TRBD2. Per germline, CDR1 LNHDA and CDR2 SQIVND (reference sequence). This CDR3 region has 13 residues. The V gene end was trimmed by 5 bases and the J gene end by 7 bases; junction bases not matched to a gene: 4. The CDR3: CASSPREFGELFF. As DNA, the CDR3 is TGTGCCAGTAGTCCGCGGGAGTTCGGGGAGCTGTTTTTT.

This clonotype has just a few counts. DNA for the CDR3: TGTGCCAGCAACGGGGGTACAACTAGCACAGATACGCAGTATTTT. Its protein is CASNGGTTSTDTQYF. The chain recombines TRBV7-6 with TRBJ2-3; D is possibly TRBD2 (6 bases). Germline V lookup: CDR1 SGHVS, CDR2 FNYEAQ. Trimming took off 7 bases at V and 0 bases at J, with 14 bases between the two ends. The CDR3 has 15 amino acids.

The genes are TRBV5-8 and TRBJ2-1; 9 bases align to TRBD1. Germline CDR1 SGHTS, CDR2 YDEGEE. Trimming took 0 bases from V and 10 from J; bases not matched to a gene: 8. This CDR3 spans 15 amino acids. The DNA for the CDR3 is TGTGCCAGCAGCTTGGCCCCCGGGACAGGGAGAGAGCAGTTCTTC. As protein: CASSLAPGTGREQFF.

This clonotype has ten or more counts. The CDR3 DNA sequence: TGTGCCAGCAGCCAAGATACTAGCGGGTCAGATACGCAGTATTTT. Its translation is CASSQDTSGSDTQYF. The chain recombines TRBV4-2 with TRBJ2-3; TRBD2 matches at 9 bases. The CDR3 is 15 residues long. V gave up 0 bases and J gave up 4 bases; unmatched junction bases: 2. Germline lookup yields CDR1 LGHNA and CDR2 YNFKEQ.

This clonotype was counted at least ten times. V gene TRBV12-3 or TRBV12-4 combines with J gene TRBJ2-5, with D possibly being TRBD1 or TRBD2 (6 bases each). The V end was cut by 6 bases, the J end by 2 bases, with 13 bases between. The CDR3 sequence is 14 residues long. CDR3 DNA: TGTGCCAGCAGCCCGGGGGCGGGGCAAGAGACCCAGTACTTC. Protein: CASSPGAGQETQYF.

V and J are TRBV7-7 and TRBJ2-1; 15 nucleotides match TRBD2. CDR1 and CDR2 from the germline V gene are SSHAT and FNYEAQ (reference sequence). This CDR3 has 18 amino acids. With 5 bases clipped from V and 2 bases from J, the junction kept 7 bases outside the gene matches. CDR3 loop: CASSKGLAGGPTYNEQFF. The CDR3 DNA is TGTGCCAGCAGCAAGGGACTAGCGGGAGGTCCCACCTACAATGAGCAGTTCTTC.

The V call is TRBV4-1, the J call TRBJ1-1, with a possible D match to TRBD1 (5 bases). The V and J ends lost 6 bases and 1 base respectively, with 21 bases between them. CDR3 length: 17 amino acids. Germline CDR1 is MGHRA and CDR2 is YSYEKL. CDR3 protein: CASRSGGTPARNTEAFF. In nucleotides, the CDR3 is TGCGCCAGCAGATCCGGGGGGACTCCAGCCCGGAACACTGAAGCTTTCTTT.

The chain recombines TRBV10-1 with TRBJ2-3; TRBD2 is a possible D gene (6 bases). Trimming stripped 8 bases from V and 2 bases from J, with 11 bases between. This CDR3 comprises 13 residues. From germline, CDR1 is WNHNN and CDR2 SYGVQD (reference sequence). CDR3 in amino acids: CASRRDHTDTQYF. For the CDR3, the DNA is TGCGCCAGCCGGAGGGATCACACAGATACGCAGTATTTT.

This clonotype came up many times. The chain's CDR3 is CATGRDYGSYNEQFF. CDR3 nucleotide sequence: TGTGCCACTGGCAGGGACTATGGGTCCTACAATGAGCAGTTCTTC. The V gene is TRBV15, the J gene TRBJ2-1, with 7 bases aligning to TRBD2. CDR3 size: 15 residues. J gave up 1 base and V 9 bases, and 9 bases lay outside the gene matches. Germline CDR1 LNHNV, CDR2 YYDKDF (reference sequence).

This sequence joins TRBV7-6 and TRBJ2-7; the match to TRBD2 covers 12 bases. Germline V gene sequence: CDR1 SGHVS, CDR2 FNYEAQ. The J segment lost 1 base and the V segment lost 1 base, leaving 8 bases of the junction unmatched. There are 18 residues in the CDR3. The CDR3 DNA follows: TGTGCCAGCAGCTTAGACTACCAGACTAGCGGGAGATCCTACGAGCAGTACTTC. Translation: CASSLDYQTSGRSYEQYF.

This chain connects TRBV12-3 or TRBV12-4 to TRBJ1-1; D might be TRBD1 (5 bases). Trimming took 3 bases from V and 7 from J, leaving 15 bases between them. The CDR3 runs to 14 residues. CDR3 amino acids: CASSFPGTSREAFF. DNA for the CDR3: TGTGCCAGCAGTTTTCCGGGGACGTCCCGTGAAGCTTTCTTT.

The chain has TRBV7-6 and TRBJ2-5; 7 bases fit TRBD1. Germline V gene data show CDR1 as SGHVS and CDR2 as FNYEAQ. V was clipped by 2 bases and J by 2 bases; unmatched bases: 8. This CDR3 has 16 residues. This CDR3 is CASSLTVGQIQETQYF. The CDR3 bases are TGTGCCAGCAGCTTAACCGTGGGACAGATACAAGAGACCCAGTACTTC.

This clonotype showed up just a few times. The chain couples TRBV28 to TRBJ1-5, with unresolved D. Per the germline V gene, CDR1 is MDHEN and CDR2 is SYDVKM. Trimming shortened V by 2 bases and J by 0 bases, and 8 bases separated the two germline ends. The CDR3 runs 15 residues. The CDR3: CASSLTASSNQPQHF. CDR3 DNA: TGTGCCAGCAGTTTAACGGCTTCTAGCAATCAGCCCCAGCATTTT.

This clonotype was picked up many times. V usage is TRBV10-3 and J usage is TRBJ1-1, with D perhaps matching TRBD1 (6 bases). The CDR3 is made up of 14 amino acids. Germline assignment: CDR1 ENHRY and CDR2 SYGVKD. V was clipped by 6 bases and J by 1 base, with 12 bases between them. The CDR3 protein is CAIRAGAGNTEAFF. The CDR3 region has the DNA TGTGCCATCAGGGCAGGGGCTGGGAACACTGAAGCTTTCTTT.

The rearrangement links TRBV7-8 to TRBJ2-1; D gene ambiguous. The CDR3 has 11 residues. The V end lost 5 bases, the J end lost 9 bases, and 8 bases lay between the germline ends. Germline lookup yields CDR1 SGHVS and CDR2 FQNEAQ. CDR3 sequence reads: CASSPLIEQFF. The CDR3 nucleotides are TGTGCCAGCAGCCCCTTGATTGAGCAGTTCTTC.

The chain links TRBV5-5 to TRBJ1-2; 7 bases fit TRBD1. Trimming cost V 5 bases and J 2 bases; bases outside gene matches: 6. CDR3 size: 14 residues. CDR1 is SGHKS and CDR2 is YYEKEE in the germline V gene (reference sequence). For the CDR3, the DNA is TGTGCCAGCAGTTCGACAGGGATGAACTATGGCTACACCTTC. This encodes CASSSTGMNYGYTF.

This clonotype came up a few times. The chain links TRBV9 to TRBJ2-2, with D possibly being TRBD2 (5 bases). In germline, CDR1 is SGDLS, CDR2 YYNGEE. CDR3 size: 14 residues. With 3 bases removed from V and 3 bases from J, the gap between germline ends came to 9 bases. This CDR3 reads CASSALGDTGELFF. The CDR3 region has the DNA TGTGCCAGCAGCGCCCTCGGGGACACCGGGGAGCTGTTTTTT.

A few counts support this clonotype. The chain links TRBV15 to TRBJ1-5; 10 bases are shared with TRBD1. CDR3 length: 15 residues. Germline CDR1 is LNHNV and CDR2 is YYDKDF (reference sequence). With V trimmed by 3 bases and J by 4 bases, 3 bases remained unmatched. CDR3: CATSRDRGMNQPQHF. The CDR3 coding sequence is TGTGCCACCAGCAGGGACAGGGGGATGAATCAGCCCCAGCATTTT.

This rearrangement joins TRBV11-1 to TRBJ2-1, with a tentative D call TRBD2 (6 bases). The germline V gene has CDR1 SGHAT and CDR2 FQDESV (reference sequence). The V end lost 4 bases, the J end lost 7 bases, and 17 bases lay between the germline ends. This CDR3 has 15 residues. The CDR3 loop reads CASSSVEGLGNEQFF. The CDR3, as DNA: TGTGCCAGCAGCTCGGTGGAGGGCCTGGGGAATGAGCAGTTCTTC.

This clonotype was seen more than once but under ten times. The chain carries TRBV20-1 and TRBJ2-5; TRBD1 matches at 7 bases. Per the germline V gene, CDR1 is DFQATT and CDR2 is SNEGSKA (reference sequence). V gave up 5 bases and J gave up 4 bases; unmatched junction bases: 10. The CDR3 is 14 amino acids. CDR3 nucleotide sequence: TGCAGTGCTCCCTGGACCCCAGGGGGAGAGACCCAGTACTTC. It specifies CSAPWTPGGETQYF.

This clonotype was seen at least ten times. The chain has TRBV7-3 and TRBJ2-3; TRBD1 matches at 7 bases. The length of the CDR3 is 14 residues. The J segment lost 0 bases and the V segment lost 5 bases, leaving 2 bases of the junction unmatched. From germline, CDR1 is SGHTA and CDR2 FQGTGA. CDR3 sequence reads: CASSQGGSTDTQYF. The CDR3 DNA sequence: TGTGCCAGCAGCCAAGGGGGCAGCACAGATACGCAGTATTTT.

This clonotype has more than one count but fewer than ten. The gene calls are TRBV6-2 or TRBV6-3 and TRBJ2-1; 8 bases agree with TRBD2. The V gene end was trimmed by 2 bases and the J gene end by 4 bases; junction bases not matched to a gene: 22. The germline V gene has CDR1 MNHEY and CDR2 SVGEGT. CDR3 length equals 21 residues. CDR3 in amino acids: CASSYPRGFGSGEGEYNEQFF. CDR3 DNA: TGTGCCAGCAGTTACCCTCGGGGATTTGGTAGCGGGGAAGGGGAATACAATGAGCAGTTCTTC.

The chain joins TRBV4-2 to TRBJ2-1; D might be TRBD1 or TRBD2, each matching 11 bases. The V gene lost 4 bases and the J gene lost 2 bases, with 21 bases spanning the gap. Germline values: CDR1 LGHNA, CDR2 YNFKEQ. This CDR3 region has 18 residues. The CDR3 coding sequence is TGTGCCAGCAGCCCCGGGACAGGGGGACTAGCGGCCTACAATGAGCAGTTCTTC. It translates to CASSPGTGGLAAYNEQFF.

This clonotype was seen repeatedly, ten times or more. The chain carries TRBV11-2 and TRBJ2-1; D unresolved. The germline V and J ends were trimmed by 2 bases and 4 bases, with 6 bases remaining between them. CDR3 length: 13 residues. Germline V gene sequence: CDR1 SGHAT, CDR2 FQNNGV. The CDR3 DNA is TGTGCCAGCAGCTTACAGGCTTACAATGAGCAGTTCTTC. Its translation is CASSLQAYNEQFF.

This clonotype was counted only a few times. The chain recombines TRBV20-1 with TRBJ1-1; tentatively, D is TRBD1 (6 bases). Germline-derived CDR1 and CDR2 are DFQATT and SNEGSKA (reference sequence). Deletions cut 5 bases from V and 2 bases from J, with 15 bases between. The CDR3 consists of 14 residues. The CDR3 reads CSAPKQGFNTEAFF. The CDR3 DNA is TGCAGTGCTCCAAAACAGGGTTTTAACACTGAAGCTTTCTTT.